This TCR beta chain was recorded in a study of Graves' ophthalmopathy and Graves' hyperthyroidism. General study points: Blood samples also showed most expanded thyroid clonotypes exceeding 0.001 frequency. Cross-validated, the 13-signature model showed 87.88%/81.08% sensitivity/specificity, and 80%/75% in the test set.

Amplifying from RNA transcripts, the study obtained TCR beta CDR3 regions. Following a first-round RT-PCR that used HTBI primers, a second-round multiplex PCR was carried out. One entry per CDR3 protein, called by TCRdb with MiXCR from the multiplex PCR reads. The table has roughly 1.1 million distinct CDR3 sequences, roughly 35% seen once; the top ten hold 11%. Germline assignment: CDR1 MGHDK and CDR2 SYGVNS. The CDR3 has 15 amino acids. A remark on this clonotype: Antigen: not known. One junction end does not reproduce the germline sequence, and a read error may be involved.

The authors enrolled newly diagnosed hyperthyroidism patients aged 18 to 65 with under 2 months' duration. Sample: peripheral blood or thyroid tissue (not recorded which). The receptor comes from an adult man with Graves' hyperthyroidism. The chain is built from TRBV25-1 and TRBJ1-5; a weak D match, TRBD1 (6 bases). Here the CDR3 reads CVSSEVGALNQPQHF. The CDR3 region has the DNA TGTGTCAGCAGTGAGGTGGGGGCACTTAATCAGCCCCAGCATTTT.